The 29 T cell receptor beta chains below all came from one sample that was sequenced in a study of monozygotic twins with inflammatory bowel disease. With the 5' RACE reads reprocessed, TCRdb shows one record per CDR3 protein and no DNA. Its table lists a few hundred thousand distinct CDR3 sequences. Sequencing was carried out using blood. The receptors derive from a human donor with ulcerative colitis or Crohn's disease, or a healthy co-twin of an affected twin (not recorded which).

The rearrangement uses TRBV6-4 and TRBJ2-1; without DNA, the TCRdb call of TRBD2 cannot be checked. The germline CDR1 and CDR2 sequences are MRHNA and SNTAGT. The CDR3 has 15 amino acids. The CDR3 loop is CASSVTSGDYNEQFF.

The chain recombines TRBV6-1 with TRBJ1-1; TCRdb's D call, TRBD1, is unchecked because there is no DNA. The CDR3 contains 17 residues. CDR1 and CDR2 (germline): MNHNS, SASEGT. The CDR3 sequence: CASTPRKGGMMNTEAFF.

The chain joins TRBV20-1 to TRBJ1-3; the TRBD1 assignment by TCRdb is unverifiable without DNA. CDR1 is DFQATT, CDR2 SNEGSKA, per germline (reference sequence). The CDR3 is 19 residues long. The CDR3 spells CSARPRVRDLIREGNTIYF.

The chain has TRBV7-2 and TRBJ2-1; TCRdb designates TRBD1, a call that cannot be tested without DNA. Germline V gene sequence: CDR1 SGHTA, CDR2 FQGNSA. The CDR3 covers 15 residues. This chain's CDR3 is CASRIPGQGLGEQFF.

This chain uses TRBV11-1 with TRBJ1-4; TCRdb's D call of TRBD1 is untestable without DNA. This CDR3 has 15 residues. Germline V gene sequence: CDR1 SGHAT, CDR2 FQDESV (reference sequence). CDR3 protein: CASSPGRATNEKLFF.

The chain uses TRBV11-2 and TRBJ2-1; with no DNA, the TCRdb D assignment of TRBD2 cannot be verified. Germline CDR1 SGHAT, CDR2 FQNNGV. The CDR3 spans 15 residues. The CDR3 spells CASSSMSGVNNEQFF.

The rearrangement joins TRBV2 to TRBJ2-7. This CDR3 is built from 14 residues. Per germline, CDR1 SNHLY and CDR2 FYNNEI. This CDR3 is CASSLQTSSYEQYF.

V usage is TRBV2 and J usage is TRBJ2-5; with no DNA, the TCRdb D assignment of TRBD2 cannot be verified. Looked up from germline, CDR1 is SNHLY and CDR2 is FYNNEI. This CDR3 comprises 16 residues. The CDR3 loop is CASSFRLAGVQETQYF. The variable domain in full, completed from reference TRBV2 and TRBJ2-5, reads EPEVTQTPSHQVTQMGQEVILRCVPISNHLYFYWYRQILGQKVEFLVSFYNNEISEKSEIFDDQFSVERPDGSNFTLKIRSTKLEDSAMYFCASSFRLAGVQETQYFGPGTRLLVL.

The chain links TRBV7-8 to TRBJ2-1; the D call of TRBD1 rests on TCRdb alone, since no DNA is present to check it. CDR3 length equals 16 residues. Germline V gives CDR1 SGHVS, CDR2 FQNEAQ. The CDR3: CASSLAGGVGYNEQFF.

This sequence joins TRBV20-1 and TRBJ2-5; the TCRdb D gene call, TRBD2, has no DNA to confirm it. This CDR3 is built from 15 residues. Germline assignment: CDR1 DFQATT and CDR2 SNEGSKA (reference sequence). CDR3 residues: CSARDQGAGQETQYF.

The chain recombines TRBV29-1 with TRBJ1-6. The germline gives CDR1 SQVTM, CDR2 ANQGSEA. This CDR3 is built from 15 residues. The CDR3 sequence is CSVRLDSSYNSPLHF.

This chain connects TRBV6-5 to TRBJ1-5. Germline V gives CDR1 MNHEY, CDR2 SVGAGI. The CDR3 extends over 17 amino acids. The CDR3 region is CASSTGTSAGRYQPQHF.

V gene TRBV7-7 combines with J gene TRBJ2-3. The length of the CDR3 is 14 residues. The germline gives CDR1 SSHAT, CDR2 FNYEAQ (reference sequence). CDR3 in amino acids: CASSPAGSTDTQYF.

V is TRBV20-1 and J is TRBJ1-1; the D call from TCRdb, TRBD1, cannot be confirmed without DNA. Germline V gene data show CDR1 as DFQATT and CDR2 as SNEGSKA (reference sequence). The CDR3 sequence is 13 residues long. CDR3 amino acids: CSALKGRATEAFF.

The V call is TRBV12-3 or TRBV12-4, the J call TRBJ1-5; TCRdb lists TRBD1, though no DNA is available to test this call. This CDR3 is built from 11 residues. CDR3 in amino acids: CASSLRGPLHF.

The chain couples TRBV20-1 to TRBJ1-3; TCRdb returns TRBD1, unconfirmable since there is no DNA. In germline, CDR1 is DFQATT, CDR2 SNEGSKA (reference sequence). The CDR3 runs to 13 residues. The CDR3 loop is CSARQGATYTIYF.

CDR3: CASSYEPTSTDTQYF. The rearrangement links TRBV6-5 to TRBJ2-3. This CDR3 has 15 amino acids. CDR1 is MNHEY and CDR2 is SVGAGI in the germline V gene.

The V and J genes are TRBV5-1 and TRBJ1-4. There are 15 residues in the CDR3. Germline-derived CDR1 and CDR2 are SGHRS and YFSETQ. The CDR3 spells CASSSLMGINEKLFF.

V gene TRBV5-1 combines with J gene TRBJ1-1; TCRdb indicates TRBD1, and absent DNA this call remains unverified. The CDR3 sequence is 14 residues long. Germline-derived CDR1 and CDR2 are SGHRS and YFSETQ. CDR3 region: CASSLLTGEGEAFF.

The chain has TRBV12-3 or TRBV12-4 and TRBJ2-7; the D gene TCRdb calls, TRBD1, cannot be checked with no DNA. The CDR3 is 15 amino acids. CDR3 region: CASSITGQGSYEQYF.

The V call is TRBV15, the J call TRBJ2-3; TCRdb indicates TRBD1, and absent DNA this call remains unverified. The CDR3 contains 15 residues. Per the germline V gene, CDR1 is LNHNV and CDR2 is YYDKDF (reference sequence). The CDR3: CATSRDHRGLDTQYF.

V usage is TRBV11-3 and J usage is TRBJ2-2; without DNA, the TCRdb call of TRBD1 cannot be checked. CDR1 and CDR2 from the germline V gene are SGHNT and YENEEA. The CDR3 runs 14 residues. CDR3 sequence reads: CASSMDTNTGELFF.

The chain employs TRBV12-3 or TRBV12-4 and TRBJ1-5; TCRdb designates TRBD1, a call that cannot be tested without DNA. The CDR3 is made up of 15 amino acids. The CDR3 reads CASSFGRGDNQPQHF.

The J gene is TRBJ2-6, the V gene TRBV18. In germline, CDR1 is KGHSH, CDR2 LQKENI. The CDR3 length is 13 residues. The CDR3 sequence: CASSVSGANVLTF.

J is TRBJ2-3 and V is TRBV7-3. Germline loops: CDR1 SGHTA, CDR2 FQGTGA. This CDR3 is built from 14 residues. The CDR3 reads CASSSFHRTDTQYF.

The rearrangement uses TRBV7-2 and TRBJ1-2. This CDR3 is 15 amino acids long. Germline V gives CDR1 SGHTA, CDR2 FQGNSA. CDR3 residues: CASSPKVHGGYGYTF.

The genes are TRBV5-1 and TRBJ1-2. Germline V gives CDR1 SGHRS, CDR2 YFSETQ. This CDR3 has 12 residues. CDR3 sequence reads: CASSRTNYGYTF.

The CDR3: CASMVSTGGTGELFF. The chain has TRBV19 and TRBJ2-2; TCRdb picks TRBD1, but there is no DNA to check that call. Germline CDR1 is LNHDA and CDR2 is SQIVND (reference sequence). The CDR3 covers 15 residues.

The CDR3 sequence is CASRRQGIGADTQYF. The rearrangement links TRBV12-3 or TRBV12-4 to TRBJ2-3; TCRdb gives TRBD1 as the D gene, but with no DNA this cannot be confirmed. This CDR3 region has 15 residues.